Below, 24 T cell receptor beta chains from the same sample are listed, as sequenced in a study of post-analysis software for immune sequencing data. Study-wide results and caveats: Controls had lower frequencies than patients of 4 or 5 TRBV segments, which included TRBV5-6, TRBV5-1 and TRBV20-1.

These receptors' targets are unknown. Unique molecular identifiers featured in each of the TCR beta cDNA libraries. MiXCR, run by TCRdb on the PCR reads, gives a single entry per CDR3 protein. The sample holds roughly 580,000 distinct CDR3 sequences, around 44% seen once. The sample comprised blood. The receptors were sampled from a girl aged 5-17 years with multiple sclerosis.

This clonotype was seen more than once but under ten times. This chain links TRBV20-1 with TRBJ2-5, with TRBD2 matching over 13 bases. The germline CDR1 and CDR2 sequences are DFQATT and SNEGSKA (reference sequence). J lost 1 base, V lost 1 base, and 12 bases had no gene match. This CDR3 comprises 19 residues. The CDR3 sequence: CSARVYPLAGGSVQETQYF. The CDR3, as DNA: TGCAGTGCTAGAGTATATCCACTAGCGGGGGGGTCGGTCCAAGAGACCCAGTACTTC.

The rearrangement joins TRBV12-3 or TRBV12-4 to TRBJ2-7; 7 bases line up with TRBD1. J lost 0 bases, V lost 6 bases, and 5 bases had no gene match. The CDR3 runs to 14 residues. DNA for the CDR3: TGTGCCAGCAGCCGGGACAGCGGCTCCTACGAGCAGTACTTC. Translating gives CASSRDSGSYEQYF.

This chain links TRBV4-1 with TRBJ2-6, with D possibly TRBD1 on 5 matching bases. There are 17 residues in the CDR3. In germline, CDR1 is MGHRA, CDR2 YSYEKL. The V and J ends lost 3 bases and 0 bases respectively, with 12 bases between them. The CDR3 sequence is CASSQAPRASGANVLTF. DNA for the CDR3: TGCGCCAGCAGCCAGGCCCCCAGGGCCTCTGGGGCCAACGTCCTGACTTTC.

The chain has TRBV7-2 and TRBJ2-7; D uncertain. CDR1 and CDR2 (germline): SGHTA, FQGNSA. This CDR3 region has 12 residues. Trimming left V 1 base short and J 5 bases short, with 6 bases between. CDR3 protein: CASSLDSDEQYF. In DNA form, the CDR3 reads TGTGCCAGCAGCTTAGATTCGGACGAGCAGTACTTC.

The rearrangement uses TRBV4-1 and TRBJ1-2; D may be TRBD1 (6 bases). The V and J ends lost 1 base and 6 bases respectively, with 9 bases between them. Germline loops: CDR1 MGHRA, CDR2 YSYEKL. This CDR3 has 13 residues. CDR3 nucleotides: TGCGCCAGCAGCCAAGGCGGGGGCGATGGCTACACCTTC. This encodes CASSQGGGDGYTF.

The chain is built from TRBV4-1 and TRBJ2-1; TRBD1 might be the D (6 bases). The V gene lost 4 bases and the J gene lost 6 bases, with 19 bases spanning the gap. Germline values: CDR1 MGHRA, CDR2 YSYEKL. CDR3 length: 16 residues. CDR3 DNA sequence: TGCGCCAGCAGCCCTACAGGGTATCTTCGGGTCAATGAGCAGTTCTTC. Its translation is CASSPTGYLRVNEQFF.

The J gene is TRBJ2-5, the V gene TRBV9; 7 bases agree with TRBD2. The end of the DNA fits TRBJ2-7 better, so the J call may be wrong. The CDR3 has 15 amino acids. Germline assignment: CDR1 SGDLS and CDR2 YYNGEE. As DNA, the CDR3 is TGTGCCAGCAGCGTAGGATCCCGGGAGGATGGCGAGCAGTACTTC. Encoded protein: CASSVGSREDGEQYF.

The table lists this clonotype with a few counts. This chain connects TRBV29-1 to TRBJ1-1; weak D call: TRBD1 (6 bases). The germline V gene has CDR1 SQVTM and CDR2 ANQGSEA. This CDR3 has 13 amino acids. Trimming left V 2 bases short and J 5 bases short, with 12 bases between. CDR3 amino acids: CSVENPTGTEAFF. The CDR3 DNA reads TGCAGCGTTGAAAACCCCACAGGGACTGAAGCTTTCTTT.

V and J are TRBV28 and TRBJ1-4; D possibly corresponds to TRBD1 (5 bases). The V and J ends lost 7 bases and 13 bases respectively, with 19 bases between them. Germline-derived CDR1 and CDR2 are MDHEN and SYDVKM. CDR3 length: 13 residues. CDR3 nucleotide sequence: TGTGCCAGCAAATGGCAACTCAGGGACGGACTGTTTTTT. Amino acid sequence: CASKWQLRDGLFF.

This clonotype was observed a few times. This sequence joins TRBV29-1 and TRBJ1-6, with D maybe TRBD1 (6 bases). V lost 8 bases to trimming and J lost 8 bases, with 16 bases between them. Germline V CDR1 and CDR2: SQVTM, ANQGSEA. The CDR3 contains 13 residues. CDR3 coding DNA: TGCAGCTCAAGGACAGACTGGGATTCACCCCTCCACTTT. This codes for CSSRTDWDSPLHF.

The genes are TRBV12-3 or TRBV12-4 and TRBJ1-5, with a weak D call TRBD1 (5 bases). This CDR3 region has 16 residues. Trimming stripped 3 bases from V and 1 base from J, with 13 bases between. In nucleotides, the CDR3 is TGTGCCAGCAGTTTGGGGGGGGTGAGGAGCAATCAGCCCCAGCATTTT. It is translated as CASSLGGVRSNQPQHF.

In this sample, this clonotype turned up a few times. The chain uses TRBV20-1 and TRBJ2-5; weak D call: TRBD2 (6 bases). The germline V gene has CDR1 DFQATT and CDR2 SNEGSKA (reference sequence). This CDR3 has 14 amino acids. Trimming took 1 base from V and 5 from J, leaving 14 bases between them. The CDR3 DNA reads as TGCAGTGCTAGAGGGGGTGGAGGGATGGAGACCCAGTACTTC. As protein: CSARGGGGMETQYF.

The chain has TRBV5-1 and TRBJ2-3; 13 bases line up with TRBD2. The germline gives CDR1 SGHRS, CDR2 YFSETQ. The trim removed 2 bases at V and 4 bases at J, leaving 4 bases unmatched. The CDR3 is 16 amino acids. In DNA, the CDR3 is TGCGCCAGCAGCTTACTAGCGGGAGGGTCCGCAGATACGCAGTATTTT. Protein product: CASSLLAGGSADTQYF.

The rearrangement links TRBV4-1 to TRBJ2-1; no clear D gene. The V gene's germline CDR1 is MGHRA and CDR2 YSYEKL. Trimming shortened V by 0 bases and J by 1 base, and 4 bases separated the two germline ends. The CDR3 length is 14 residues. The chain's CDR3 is CASSQDHSYNEQFF. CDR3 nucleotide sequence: TGCGCCAGCAGCCAAGACCATTCCTACAATGAGCAGTTCTTC.

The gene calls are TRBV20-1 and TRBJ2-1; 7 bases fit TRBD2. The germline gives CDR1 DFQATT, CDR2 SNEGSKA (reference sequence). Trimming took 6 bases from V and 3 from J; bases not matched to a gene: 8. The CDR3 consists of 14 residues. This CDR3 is CSAGVQRGYNEQFF. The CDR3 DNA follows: TGCAGTGCGGGGGTCCAGCGGGGCTACAATGAGCAGTTCTTC.

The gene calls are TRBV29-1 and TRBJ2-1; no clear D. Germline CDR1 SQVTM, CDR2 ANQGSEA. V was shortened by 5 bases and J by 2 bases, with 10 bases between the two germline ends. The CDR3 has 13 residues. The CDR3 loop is CSVRPDPYNEQFF. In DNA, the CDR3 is TGCAGCGTTCGGCCCGACCCCTACAATGAGCAGTTCTTC.

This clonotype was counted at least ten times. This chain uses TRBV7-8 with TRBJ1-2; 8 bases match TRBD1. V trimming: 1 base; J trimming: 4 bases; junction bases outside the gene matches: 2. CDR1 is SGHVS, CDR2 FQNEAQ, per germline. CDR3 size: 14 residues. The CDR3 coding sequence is TGTGCCAGCAGCTTAGGCGGACAGGGCTATGGCTACACCTTC. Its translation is CASSLGGQGYGYTF.

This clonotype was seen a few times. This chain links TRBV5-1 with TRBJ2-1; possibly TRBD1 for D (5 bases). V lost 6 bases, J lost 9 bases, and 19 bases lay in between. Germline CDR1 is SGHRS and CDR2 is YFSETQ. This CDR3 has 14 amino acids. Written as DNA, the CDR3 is TGCGCCAGCAACTCCAGAGACCCAAGGGGTGAGCAGTTCTTC. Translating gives CASNSRDPRGEQFF.

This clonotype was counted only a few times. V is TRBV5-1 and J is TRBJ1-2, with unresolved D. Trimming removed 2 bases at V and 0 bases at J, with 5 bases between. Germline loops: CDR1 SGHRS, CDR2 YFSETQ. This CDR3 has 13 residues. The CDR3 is CASSFSPNYGYTF. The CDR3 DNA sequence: TGCGCCAGCAGCTTTAGCCCTAACTATGGCTACACCTTC.

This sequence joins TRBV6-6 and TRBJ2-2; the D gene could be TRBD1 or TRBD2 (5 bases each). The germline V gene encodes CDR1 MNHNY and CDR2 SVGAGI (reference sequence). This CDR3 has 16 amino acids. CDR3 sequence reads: CAITTGQGGGTGELFF. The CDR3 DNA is TGTGCTATCACTACGGGGCAGGGTGGAGGCACCGGGGAGCTGTTTTTT.

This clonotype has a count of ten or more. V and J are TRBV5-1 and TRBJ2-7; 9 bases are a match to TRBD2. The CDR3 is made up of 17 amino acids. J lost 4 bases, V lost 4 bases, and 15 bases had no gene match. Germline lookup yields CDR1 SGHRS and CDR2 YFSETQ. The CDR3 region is CASSQQVRASGVYEQYF. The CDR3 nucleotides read TGCGCCAGCAGCCAGCAGGTCCGGGCTAGCGGGGTTTACGAGCAGTACTTC.

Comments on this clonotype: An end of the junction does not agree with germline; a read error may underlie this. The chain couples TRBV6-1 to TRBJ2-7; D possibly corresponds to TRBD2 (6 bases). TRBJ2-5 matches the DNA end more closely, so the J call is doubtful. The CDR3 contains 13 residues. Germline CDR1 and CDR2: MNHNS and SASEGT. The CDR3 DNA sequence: TGTGTCAGCAGAGCCCTAGCGAGTGAGACCCAGTACTTC. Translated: CVSRALASETQYF.

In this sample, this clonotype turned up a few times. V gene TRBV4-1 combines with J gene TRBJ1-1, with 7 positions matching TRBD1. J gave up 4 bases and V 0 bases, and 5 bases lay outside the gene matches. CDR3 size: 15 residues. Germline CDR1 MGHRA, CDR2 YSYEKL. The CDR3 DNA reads TGCGCCAGCAGCCAAGAAGGTTCAGGGGGCACTGAAGCTTTCTTT. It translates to CASSQEGSGGTEAFF.

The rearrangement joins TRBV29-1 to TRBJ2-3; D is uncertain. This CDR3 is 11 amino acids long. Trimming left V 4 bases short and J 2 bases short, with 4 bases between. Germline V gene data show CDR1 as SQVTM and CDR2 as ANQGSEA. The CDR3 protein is CSVGVTDTQYF. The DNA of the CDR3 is TGCAGCGTTGGGGTCACAGATACGCAGTATTTT.